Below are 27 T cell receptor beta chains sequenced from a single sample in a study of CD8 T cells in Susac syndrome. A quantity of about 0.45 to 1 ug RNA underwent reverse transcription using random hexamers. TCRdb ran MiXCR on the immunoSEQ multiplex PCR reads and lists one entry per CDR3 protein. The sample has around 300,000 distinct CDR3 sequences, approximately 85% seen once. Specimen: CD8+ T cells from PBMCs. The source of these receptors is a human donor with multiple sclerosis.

The CDR3 region is CASSFKAGEQFF. CDR3 coding DNA: TGTGCCAGCAGCTTCAAGGCGGGCGAGCAGTTCTTC. This chain uses TRBV7-9 with TRBJ2-1, with a tentative D call TRBD2 (5 bases). The CDR3 sequence is 12 residues long. Germline V gene sequence: CDR1 SEHNR, CDR2 FQNEAQ (reference sequence). Trimming cost V 3 bases and J 10 bases, with 10 bases left between them. Full variable domain (missing parts from reference TRBV7-9 and TRBJ2-1): DTGVSQNPRHKITKRGQNVTFRCDPISEHNRLYWYRQTLGQGPEFLTYFQNEAQLEKSRLLSDRFSAERPKGSFSTLEIQRTEQGDSAMYLCASSFKAGEQFFGPGTRLTVL.

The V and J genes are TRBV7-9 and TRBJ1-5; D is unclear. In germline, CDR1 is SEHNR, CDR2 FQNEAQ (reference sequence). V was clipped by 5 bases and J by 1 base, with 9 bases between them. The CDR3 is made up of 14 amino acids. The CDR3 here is CASSPSLSNQPQHF. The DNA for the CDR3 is TGTGCCAGCAGCCCGAGTCTAAGCAATCAGCCCCAGCATTTT.

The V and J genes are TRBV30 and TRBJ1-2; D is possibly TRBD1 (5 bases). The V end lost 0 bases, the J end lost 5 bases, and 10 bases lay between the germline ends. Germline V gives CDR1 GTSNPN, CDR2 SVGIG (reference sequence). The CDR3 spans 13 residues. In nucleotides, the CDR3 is TGTGCCTGGAGTGTTGACGAGGGGTATGGCTACACCTTC. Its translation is CAWSVDEGYGYTF.

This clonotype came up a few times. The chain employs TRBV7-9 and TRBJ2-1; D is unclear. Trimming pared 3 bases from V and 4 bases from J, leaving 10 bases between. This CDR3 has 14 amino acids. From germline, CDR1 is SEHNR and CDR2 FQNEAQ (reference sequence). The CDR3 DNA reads TGTGCCAGCAGCTTGCTGGACGGGTACAATGAGCAGTTCTTC. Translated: CASSLLDGYNEQFF.

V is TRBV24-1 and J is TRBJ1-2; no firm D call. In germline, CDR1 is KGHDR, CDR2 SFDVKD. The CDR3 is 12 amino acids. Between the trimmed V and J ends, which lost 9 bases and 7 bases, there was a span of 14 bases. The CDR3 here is CATERWGGGYTF. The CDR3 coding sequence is TGTGCCACCGAGCGGTGGGGAGGTGGCTACACCTTC.

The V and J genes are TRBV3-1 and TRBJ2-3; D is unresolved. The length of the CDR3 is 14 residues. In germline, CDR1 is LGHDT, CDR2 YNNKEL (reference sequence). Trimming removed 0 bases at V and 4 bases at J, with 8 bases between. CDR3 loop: CASSQEEGPDTQYF. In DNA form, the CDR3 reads TGTGCCAGCAGCCAAGAAGAAGGGCCAGATACGCAGTATTTT.

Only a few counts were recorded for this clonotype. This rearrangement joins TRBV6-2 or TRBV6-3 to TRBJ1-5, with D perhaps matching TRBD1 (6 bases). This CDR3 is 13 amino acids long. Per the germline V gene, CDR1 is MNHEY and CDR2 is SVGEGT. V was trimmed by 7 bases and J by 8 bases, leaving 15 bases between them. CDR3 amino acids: CASTNRAWEPQHF. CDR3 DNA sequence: TGTGCCAGCACCAACAGGGCCTGGGAGCCCCAGCATTTT.

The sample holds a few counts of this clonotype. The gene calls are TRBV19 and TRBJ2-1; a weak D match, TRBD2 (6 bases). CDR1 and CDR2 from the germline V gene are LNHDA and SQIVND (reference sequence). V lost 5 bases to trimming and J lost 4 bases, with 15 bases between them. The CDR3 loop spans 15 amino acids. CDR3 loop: CASSPGGIGYNEQFF. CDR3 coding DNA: TGTGCCAGTAGTCCTGGGGGGATTGGATACAATGAGCAGTTCTTC.

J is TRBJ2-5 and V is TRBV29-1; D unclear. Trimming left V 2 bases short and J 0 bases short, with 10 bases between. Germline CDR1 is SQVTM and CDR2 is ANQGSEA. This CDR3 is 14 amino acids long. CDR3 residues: CSVEYRLYQETQYF. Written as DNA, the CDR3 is TGCAGCGTTGAATATCGGTTGTACCAAGAGACCCAGTACTTC.

The CDR3 DNA is TGTGCCAGCAGTGGGCCCCCTAGCGGGAGCTCCTACAATGAGCAGTTCTTC. This sequence encodes CASSGPPSGSSYNEQFF. The chain links TRBV2 to TRBJ2-1; TRBD2 aligns across 10 bases. The V gene's germline CDR1 is SNHLY and CDR2 FYNNEI. The J segment lost 0 bases and the V segment lost 4 bases, leaving 6 bases of the junction unmatched. The CDR3 runs to 17 residues. The variable domain in full, with the rest retrieved from reference TRBV2 and TRBJ2-1, is EPEVTQTPSHQVTQMGQEVILRCVPISNHLYFYWYRQILGQKVEFLVSFYNNEISEKSEIFDDQFSVERPDGSNFTLKIRSTKLEDSAMYFCASSGPPSGSSYNEQFFGPGTRLTVL.

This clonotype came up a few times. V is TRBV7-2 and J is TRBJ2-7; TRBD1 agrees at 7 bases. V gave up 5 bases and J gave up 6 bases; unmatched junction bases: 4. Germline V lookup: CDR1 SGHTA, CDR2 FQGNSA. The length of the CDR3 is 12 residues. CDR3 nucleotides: TGTGCCAGCAGCCGGGACAGTGGCGAGCAGTACTTC. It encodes CASSRDSGEQYF.

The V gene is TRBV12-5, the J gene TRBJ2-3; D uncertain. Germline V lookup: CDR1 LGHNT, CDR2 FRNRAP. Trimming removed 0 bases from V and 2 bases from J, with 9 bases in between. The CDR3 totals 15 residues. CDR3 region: CASGLVLGPTDTQYF. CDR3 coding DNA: TGTGCTAGTGGTTTGGTACTCGGGCCCACAGATACGCAGTATTTT. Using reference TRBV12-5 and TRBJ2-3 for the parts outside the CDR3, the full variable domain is DARVTQTPRHKVTEMGQEVTMRCQPILGHNTVFWYRQTMMQGLELLAYFRNRAPLDDSGMPKDRFSAEMPDATLATLKIQPSEPRDSAVYFCASGLVLGPTDTQYFGPGTRLTVL.

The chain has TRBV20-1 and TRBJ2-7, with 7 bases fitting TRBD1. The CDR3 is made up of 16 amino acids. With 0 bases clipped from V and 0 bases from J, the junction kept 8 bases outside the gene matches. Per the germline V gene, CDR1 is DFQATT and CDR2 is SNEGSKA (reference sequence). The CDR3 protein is CSARDTGQAVSYEQYF. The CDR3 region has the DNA TGCAGTGCTAGAGATACAGGACAGGCGGTCTCCTACGAGCAGTACTTC.

Written as DNA, the CDR3 is TGTGCCAGCAGCTACGGACTAGCGGGAGAGGGGGAGACCCAGTACTTC. Its protein is CASSYGLAGEGETQYF. This chain connects TRBV7-9 to TRBJ2-5; 13 bases are shared with TRBD2. The CDR3 has 16 residues. Germline V CDR1 and CDR2: SEHNR, FQNEAQ (reference sequence). Trimming at V came to 4 bases and at J to 5 bases, leaving 7 bases not matched to a gene.

CDR3 in DNA: TGTGCCAGTCGACCGGGTCAGGAACGCGAGCAGTACTTC. Translating it yields CASRPGQEREQYF. This sequence joins TRBV19 and TRBJ2-7, with D hard to call. This CDR3 has 13 residues. The ends were cut back, 8 bases at V and 6 bases at J, with 17 bases in the middle. Germline V gene lookup returns CDR1 LNHDA and CDR2 SQIVND (reference sequence).

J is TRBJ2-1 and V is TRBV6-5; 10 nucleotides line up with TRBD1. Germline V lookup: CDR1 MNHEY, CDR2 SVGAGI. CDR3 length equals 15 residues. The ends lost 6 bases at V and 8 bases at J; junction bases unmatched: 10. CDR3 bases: TGTGCCAGCAGGGTTTCGGGACAGGGGCTGGATGAGCAGTTCTTC. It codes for CASRVSGQGLDEQFF.

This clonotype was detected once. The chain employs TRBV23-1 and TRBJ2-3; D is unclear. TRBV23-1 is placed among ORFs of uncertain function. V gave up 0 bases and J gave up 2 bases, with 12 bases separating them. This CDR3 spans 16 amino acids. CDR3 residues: CASSQSFVLNTDTQYF. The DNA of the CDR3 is TGCGCCAGCAGTCAATCATTTGTATTAAACACAGATACGCAGTATTTT.

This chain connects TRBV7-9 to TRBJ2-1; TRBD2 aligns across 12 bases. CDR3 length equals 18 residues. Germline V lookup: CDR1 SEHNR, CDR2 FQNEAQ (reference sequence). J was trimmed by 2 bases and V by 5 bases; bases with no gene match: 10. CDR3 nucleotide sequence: TGTGCCAGCAGCGACGGACTAGCGGGACTTCCCCCCTACAATGAGCAGTTCTTC. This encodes CASSDGLAGLPPYNEQFF.

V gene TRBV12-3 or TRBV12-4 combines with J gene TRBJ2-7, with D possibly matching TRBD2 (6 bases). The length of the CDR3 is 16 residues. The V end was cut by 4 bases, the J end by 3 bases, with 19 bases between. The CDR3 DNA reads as TGTGCCAGCAGTTCGTTGGCGGGATGGCGTTTCTACGAGCAGTACTTC. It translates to CASSSLAGWRFYEQYF.

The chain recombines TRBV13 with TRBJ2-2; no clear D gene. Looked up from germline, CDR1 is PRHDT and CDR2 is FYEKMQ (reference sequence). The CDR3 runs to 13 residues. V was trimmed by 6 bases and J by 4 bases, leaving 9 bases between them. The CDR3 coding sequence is TGTGCCAGCAGACCCAGCATCACCGGGGAGCTGTTTTTT. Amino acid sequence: CASRPSITGELFF.

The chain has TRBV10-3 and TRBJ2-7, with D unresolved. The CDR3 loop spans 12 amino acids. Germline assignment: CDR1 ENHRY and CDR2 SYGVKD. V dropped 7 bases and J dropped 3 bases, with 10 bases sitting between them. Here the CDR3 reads CAIMTEYYEQYF. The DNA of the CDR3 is TGTGCCATCATGACGGAGTACTACGAGCAGTACTTC.

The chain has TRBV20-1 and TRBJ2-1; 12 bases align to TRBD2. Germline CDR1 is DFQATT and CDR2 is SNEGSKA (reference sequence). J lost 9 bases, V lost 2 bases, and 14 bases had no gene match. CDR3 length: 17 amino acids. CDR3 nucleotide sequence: TGCAGTGCTAGACTGGGTCTTCTAGCGGGAGGGCCGCGTGAGCAGTTCTTC. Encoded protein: CSARLGLLAGGPREQFF.

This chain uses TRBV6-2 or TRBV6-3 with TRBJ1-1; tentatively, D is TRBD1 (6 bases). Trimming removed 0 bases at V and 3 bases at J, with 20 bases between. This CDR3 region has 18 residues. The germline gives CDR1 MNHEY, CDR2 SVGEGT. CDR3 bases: TGTGCCAGCAGTTACTCTTACAGGGAGTCTGAGTTCGACACTGAAGCTTTCTTT. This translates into CASSYSYRESEFDTEAFF.

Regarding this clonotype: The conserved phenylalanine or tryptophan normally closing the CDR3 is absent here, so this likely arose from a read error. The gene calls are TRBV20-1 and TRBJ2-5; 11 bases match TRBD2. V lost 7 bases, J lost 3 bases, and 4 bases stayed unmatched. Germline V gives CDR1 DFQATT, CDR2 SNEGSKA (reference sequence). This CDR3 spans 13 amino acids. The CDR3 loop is CSGGGLAEETQYL. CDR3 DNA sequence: TGCAGTGGGGGGGGACTAGCGGAAGAGACCCAGTACCTC.

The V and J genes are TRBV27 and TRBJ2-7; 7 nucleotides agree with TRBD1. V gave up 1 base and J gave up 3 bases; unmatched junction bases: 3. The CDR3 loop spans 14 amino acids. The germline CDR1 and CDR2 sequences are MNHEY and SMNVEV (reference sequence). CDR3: CASSLLGQHYEQYF. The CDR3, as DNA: TGTGCCAGCAGTTTATTGGGACAGCACTACGAGCAGTACTTC.

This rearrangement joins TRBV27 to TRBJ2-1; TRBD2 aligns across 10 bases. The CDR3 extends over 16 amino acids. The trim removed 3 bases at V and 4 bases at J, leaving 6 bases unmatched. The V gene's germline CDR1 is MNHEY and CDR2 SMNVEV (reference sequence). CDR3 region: CASSFTSGMGYNEQFF. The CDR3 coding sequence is TGTGCCAGCAGTTTCACTAGCGGGATGGGTTACAATGAGCAGTTCTTC.

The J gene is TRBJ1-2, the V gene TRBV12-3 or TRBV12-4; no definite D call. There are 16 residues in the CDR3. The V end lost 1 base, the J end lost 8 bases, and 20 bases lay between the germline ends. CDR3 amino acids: CASSLVMFVTGQGYTF. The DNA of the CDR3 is TGTGCCAGCAGTTTAGTTATGTTCGTGACGGGCCAAGGCTACACCTTC.